The 26 T cell receptor beta chains in this list originate from one sample, sequenced in a study of siplizumab effects on memory and regulatory T cells. Here immunoSEQ multiplex PCR was the method, and the copy in TCRdb shows in-frame clones only, minus some. In the table there are 90,000 to 120,000 clones, roughly 92% of which are singletons. Sequences were obtained from Tregs sorted from blood. These TCRs come from a human donor in good health.

This clone was detected only once. DNA of the CDR3: TGTGCCAGCAGCTCCCCGGGACTGCCTCAAACTAATGAAAAACTGTTTTTT. Translated: CASSSPGLPQTNEKLFF. This chain connects TRBV7-9 to TRBJ1-4; weak D call: TRBD1 (5 bases). From germline, CDR1 is SEHNR and CDR2 FQNEAQ (reference sequence). V lost 4 bases and J 1 base, leaving 16 bases between the germline ends. This CDR3 region has 17 residues.

This chain links TRBV15 with TRBJ1-1, with D possibly TRBD1 on 5 matching bases. The V and J ends lost 5 bases and 1 base respectively, with 11 bases between them. Germline assignment: CDR1 LNHNV and CDR2 YYDKDF (reference sequence). The CDR3 loop spans 14 amino acids. This CDR3 reads CATSPRQWNTEAFF. DNA for the CDR3: TGTGCCACCAGCCCCCGACAGTGGAACACTGAAGCTTTCTTT.

V gene TRBV15 combines with J gene TRBJ2-5; D call uncertain. Between the trimmed V and J ends, which lost 1 base and 3 bases, there was a span of 9 bases. The germline V gene encodes CDR1 LNHNV and CDR2 YYDKDF (reference sequence). The CDR3 spans 14 residues. The CDR3 DNA sequence: TGTGCCACCAGCAGAGGGACCTTAGAAGAGACCCAGTACTTC. Encoded protein: CATSRGTLEETQYF.

The chain carries TRBV19 and TRBJ2-2; D is uncertain. Per germline, CDR1 LNHDA and CDR2 SQIVND (reference sequence). V was trimmed by 7 bases and J by 5 bases, leaving 8 bases between them. The CDR3 has 12 amino acids. In DNA, the CDR3 is TGTGCCAGTACCAGCTGGACCGGGGAGCTGTTTTTT. The encoded protein is CASTSWTGELFF.

The V call is TRBV5-4, the J call TRBJ2-7, with 7 bases identical to TRBD1. Trimming cost V 5 bases and J 1 base; bases outside gene matches: 3. The CDR3 is 13 amino acids. The germline gives CDR1 SGHNT, CDR2 YYREEE (reference sequence). In DNA form, the CDR3 reads TGTGCCAGCAGGCCGGGACAGTCCTACGAGCAGTACTTC. Translating it yields CASRPGQSYEQYF.

This clone appeared a few times. V is TRBV4-1 and J is TRBJ1-1, with 7 positions matching TRBD1. Germline CDR1 reads MGHRA; CDR2 reads YSYEKL. The CDR3 is 14 amino acids. Trimming at V came to 5 bases and at J to 4 bases, leaving 7 bases not matched to a gene. The CDR3 spells CASSAQTGVTEAFF. For the CDR3, the DNA is TGCGCCAGCAGCGCCCAAACAGGGGTCACTGAAGCTTTCTTT.

The chain carries TRBV10-3 and TRBJ1-3; 9 positions agree with TRBD1. V shed 4 bases and J 9 bases; nucleotides not matched to a gene: 10. CDR1 and CDR2 (germline): ENHRY, SYGVKD. The CDR3 is made up of 15 amino acids. The CDR3 nucleotides read TGTGCCATCAGTGGGACAGGGGCAGAGGGGAGCACCATATATTTT. Protein sequence: CAISGTGAEGSTIYF.

CDR3 sequence reads: CASSSRTGANSPLHF. For the CDR3, the DNA is TGCGCCAGCAGCTCCCGGACAGGGGCGAATTCACCCCTCCACTTT. The chain joins TRBV5-1 to TRBJ1-6; 9 nucleotides align to TRBD1. This CDR3 contains 15 residues. Germline CDR1 reads SGHRS; CDR2 reads YFSETQ. V lost 3 bases and J lost 7; bases outside the gene matches: 5.

This clone was counted once. The CDR3 DNA reads TGTGCCAGCAGCCGAGTAGGCCCATATCAGCCCCAGCATTTT. Translating it yields CASSRVGPYQPQHF. V gene TRBV6-5 combines with J gene TRBJ1-5; no clear D gene. Between the trimmed V and J ends, which lost 6 bases and 5 bases, there was a span of 14 bases. Germline V gene lookup returns CDR1 MNHEY and CDR2 SVGAGI. This CDR3 comprises 14 residues.

Details on this clone: Different DNA sequences within this sample yield the same CDR3. The DNA for the CDR3 is TGTGCCAGCAGCCGGACTAGCGGATCCTACGAGCAGTACTTC. Its protein product is CASSRTSGSYEQYF. The chain is built from TRBV6-5 and TRBJ2-7; 10 positions agree with TRBD2. The CDR3 is 14 amino acids. The ends lost 6 bases at V and 1 base at J; junction bases unmatched: 3. Germline CDR1 and CDR2: MNHEY and SVGAGI.

The chain couples TRBV19 to TRBJ2-7, with D possibly being TRBD2 (6 bases). Germline values: CDR1 LNHDA, CDR2 SQIVND (reference sequence). The CDR3 contains 12 residues. V was cut by 5 bases and J by 6 bases, with 11 bases left in between. This CDR3 is CASSSRLGEQYF. CDR3 DNA sequence: TGTGCCAGTAGTTCGAGACTAGGCGAGCAGTACTTC.

The chain couples TRBV11-3 to TRBJ2-5; unclear D gene. V was cut by 0 bases and J by 4 bases, with 3 bases left in between. Germline-derived CDR1 and CDR2 are SGHNT and YENEEA. The CDR3 spans 12 residues. CDR3 nucleotides: TGTGCCAGCAGCTTAGAGGGAGAGACCCAGTACTTC. Encoded protein: CASSLEGETQYF.

This chain uses TRBV4-1 with TRBJ2-1; D may be TRBD2 (6 bases). Germline assignment: CDR1 MGHRA and CDR2 YSYEKL. The CDR3 has 17 amino acids. V lost 1 base to trimming and J lost 8 bases, with 21 bases between them. This chain's CDR3 is CASSQGGLRTGADEQFF. Written as DNA, the CDR3 is TGCGCCAGCAGCCAAGGAGGATTACGAACGGGAGCGGATGAGCAGTTCTTC.

The chain uses TRBV5-1 and TRBJ2-2; D may be TRBD1 (5 bases). Germline-derived CDR1 and CDR2 are SGHRS and YFSETQ. This CDR3 is 13 amino acids long. V was shortened by 5 bases and J by 4 bases, with 9 bases between the two germline ends. CDR3 sequence reads: CASRGASTGELFF. In DNA, the CDR3 is TGCGCCAGCAGAGGGGCCTCCACCGGGGAGCTGTTTTTT.

This rearrangement joins TRBV6-4 to TRBJ2-5, with 11 positions matching TRBD1. Unmatched junction bases numbered 4, after V lost 11 bases and J lost 5 bases. The CDR3 runs 12 residues. Per germline, CDR1 MRHNA and CDR2 SNTAGT. CDR3 in DNA: TGTGCCGGACAGGGGGCATGGGAGACCCAGTACTTC. Encoded protein: CAGQGAWETQYF.

The V gene is TRBV5-1, the J gene TRBJ1-3; a possible D gene is TRBD1 (6 bases). The germline V gene encodes CDR1 SGHRS and CDR2 YFSETQ. The CDR3 sequence is 17 residues long. Between the trimmed V and J ends, which lost 1 base and 1 base, there was a span of 15 bases. CDR3 sequence (DNA): TGCGCCAGCAGCTTGACCGGACAGCGACAATCTGGAAACACCATATATTTT. Translating gives CASSLTGQRQSGNTIYF.

V and J are TRBV5-6 and TRBJ1-2, with a tentative D call TRBD1 (6 bases). Germline values: CDR1 SGHDT, CDR2 YYEEEE. Trimming took off 0 bases at V and 1 base at J, with 16 bases between the two ends. This CDR3 region has 17 residues. The CDR3 region has the DNA TGTGCCAGCAGCTTGGAAGTGGGCAGGGGTTTTAACTATGGCTACACCTTC. Amino acids: CASSLEVGRGFNYGYTF.

The chain links TRBV30 to TRBJ2-5, with D uncertain. The germline V and J ends were trimmed by 0 bases and 6 bases, with 20 bases remaining between them. In germline, CDR1 is GTSNPN, CDR2 SVGIG (reference sequence). The CDR3 contains 16 residues. DNA of the CDR3: TGTGCCTGGAGTGTGAAAGTCGGACGAAAAAGGAAGACCCAGTACTTC. The encoded protein is CAWSVKVGRKRKTQYF.

The sample holds one count of this clone. The chain couples TRBV5-1 to TRBJ2-2; 8 positions match TRBD2. This CDR3 is 15 amino acids long. J gave up 4 bases and V 1 base, and 3 bases lay outside the gene matches. The germline CDR1 and CDR2 sequences are SGHRS and YFSETQ. The CDR3 reads CASSLTSGSTGELFF. The CDR3 DNA reads TGCGCCAGCAGCTTGACTAGCGGATCCACCGGGGAGCTGTTTTTT.

The chain combines TRBV6-6 with TRBJ1-5; D is undetermined. V gave up 4 bases and J gave up 4 bases, with 8 bases separating them. The CDR3 consists of 13 residues. CDR1 MNHNY and CDR2 SVGAGI come from the germline V gene (reference sequence). In DNA form, the CDR3 reads TGTGCCAGCAGTTTACATGGTAATCAGCCCCAGCATTTT. Its protein product is CASSLHGNQPQHF.

The chain uses TRBV27 and TRBJ1-4, with D possibly matching TRBD1 (5 bases). Germline loops: CDR1 MNHEY, CDR2 SMNVEV (reference sequence). Trimming pared 4 bases from V and 7 bases from J, leaving 10 bases between. The CDR3 covers 13 residues. The CDR3 is CASSWGDTEKLFF. CDR3 nucleotide sequence: TGTGCCAGCAGTTGGGGGGATACTGAAAAACTGTTTTTT. Based on the CDR3 plus reference TRBV27 and TRBJ1-4, the full variable domain is EAQVTQNPRYLITVTGKKLTVTCSQNMNHEYMSWYRQDPGLGLRQIYYSMNVEVTDKGDVPEGYKVSRKEKRNFPLILESPSPNQTSLYFCASSWGDTEKLFFGSGTQLSVL.

The CDR3 region has the DNA TGTGCCAGCAGCCGATATATAACAGGGATGGGAAACTATGGCTACACCTTC. Translated, it gives CASSRYITGMGNYGYTF. The chain couples TRBV7-2 to TRBJ1-2, with D perhaps matching TRBD1 (6 bases). Germline CDR1 and CDR2: SGHTA and FQGNSA. V was cut by 5 bases and J by 2 bases, with 21 bases left in between. The CDR3 has 17 residues.

With respect to this clone: The junction and the germline gene differ at one end; a read error may be behind it. The chain employs TRBV6-1 and TRBJ1-4; D might be TRBD1 (5 bases). Germline V lookup: CDR1 MNHNS, CDR2 SASEGT. There are 15 residues in the CDR3. CDR3 loop: CASSEGGTGWEKLFF. The CDR3 DNA reads as TGTGCCAGCAGCGAAGGTGGAACAGGATGGGAAAAACTGTTTTTT.

CDR3 DNA: TGTGCCAGTAGCCCGGGACAGGGTGGCGGGGAGCTGTTTTTT. This translates into CASSPGQGGGELFF. V and J are TRBV19 and TRBJ2-2; 9 nucleotides line up with TRBD1. In germline, CDR1 is LNHDA, CDR2 SQIVND (reference sequence). J lost 7 bases, V lost 6 bases, and 6 bases had no gene match. This CDR3 is built from 14 residues.

The chain has TRBV29-1 and TRBJ2-5; TRBD1 might be the D (6 bases). The V gene lost 3 bases and the J gene lost 4 bases, with 9 bases spanning the gap. The CDR3 extends over 12 amino acids. Germline values: CDR1 SQVTM, CDR2 ANQGSEA. CDR3 nucleotide sequence: TGCAGCGTTGATGGGGGCGCAGAGACCCAGTACTTC. Amino acids: CSVDGGAETQYF.

This chain joins TRBV10-3 and TRBJ1-2; TRBD1 matches 9 bases. The CDR3 is made up of 15 amino acids. The V and J ends lost 4 bases and 10 bases, in that order; junction bases with no gene match: 13. Germline V gives CDR1 ENHRY, CDR2 SYGVKD. The CDR3 sequence is CAISGPGQGSAPYTF. The CDR3 DNA follows: TGTGCCATCAGTGGACCGGGACAGGGCTCGGCTCCCTACACCTTC.